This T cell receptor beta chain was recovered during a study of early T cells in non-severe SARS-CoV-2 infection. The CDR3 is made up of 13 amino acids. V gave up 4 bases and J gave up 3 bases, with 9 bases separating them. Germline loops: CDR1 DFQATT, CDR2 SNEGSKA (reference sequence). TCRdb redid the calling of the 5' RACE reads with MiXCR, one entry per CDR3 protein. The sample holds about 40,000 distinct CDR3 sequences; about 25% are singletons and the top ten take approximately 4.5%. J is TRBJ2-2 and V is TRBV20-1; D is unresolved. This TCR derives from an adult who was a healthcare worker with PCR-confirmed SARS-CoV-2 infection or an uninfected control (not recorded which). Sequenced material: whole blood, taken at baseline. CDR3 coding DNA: TGCAGTGCTACGGACCCCTACACCGGGGAGCTGTTTTTT. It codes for CSATDPYTGELFF.